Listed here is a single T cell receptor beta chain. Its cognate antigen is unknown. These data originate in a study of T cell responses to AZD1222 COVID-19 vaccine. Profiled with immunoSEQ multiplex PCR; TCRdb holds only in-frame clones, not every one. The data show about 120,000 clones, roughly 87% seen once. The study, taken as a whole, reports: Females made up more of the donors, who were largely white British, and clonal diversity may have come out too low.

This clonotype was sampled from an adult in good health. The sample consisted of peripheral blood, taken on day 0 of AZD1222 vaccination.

CDR3 loop: CASRSLAGGHHEQFF. The CDR3 DNA reads as TGTGCCAGCAGATCACTAGCGGGGGGGCACCATGAGCAGTTCTTC. This chain connects TRBV6-5 to TRBJ2-1; 13 bases map to TRBD2. V lost 6 bases to trimming and J lost 8 bases; unmatched junction nucleotides: 7. Germline CDR1 reads MNHEY; CDR2 reads SVGAGI. The CDR3 loop spans 15 amino acids.